Following are 18 T cell receptor beta chains from one sample sequenced in a study of low-dose radiotherapy and immunotherapy resistance in tumors. Time point specified: before trial treatment. With TRAV- and TRBV-specific primers, first-strand cDNA was made, covering the alpha and beta chains. The authors amplified TCRs for about 20 PCR cycles with a constant-region primer and a V-primer adapter. MiXCR, applied by TCRdb to the reads, yields one record per CDR3 protein. The sample contains about 60,000 distinct CDR3 sequences, approximately 25% of which appear only once. The sequencing here drew on PBMCs, taken before treatment. Receptors were obtained from a male donor with prostate cancer.

This clonotype was counted ten times or more. The chain has TRBV12-3 or TRBV12-4 and TRBJ2-1; 11 bases are shared with TRBD1. Trimming took 5 bases from V and 9 from J; bases not matched to a gene: 6. This CDR3 is 14 amino acids long. In nucleotides, the CDR3 is TGTGCCAGCAGTACGGGACAGGGGGAGGGTGAGCAGTTCTTC. Encoded protein: CASSTGQGEGEQFF.

The chain carries TRBV28 and TRBJ1-2; D not certain. V lost 6 bases and J lost 8, with 10 bases in between. Germline CDR1 reads MDHEN; CDR2 reads SYDVKM. This CDR3 contains 11 residues. The CDR3 nucleotides read TGTGCCAGCAGCCTCACGGGGGGCTACACCTTC. Translated: CASSLTGGYTF.

At least ten counts were recorded for this clonotype. Germline and junction disagree at one end, which may indicate a read error. The rearrangement joins TRBV7-6 to TRBJ1-1; no firm D call. CDR1 and CDR2 (germline): SGHVS, FNYEAQ. The CDR3 sequence is 13 residues long. The CDR3 protein is CASSLGQNTEAFF. The CDR3 DNA sequence: TGTGCCAGCAGTTTAGGCCAAAACACTGAAGCTTTCTTT.

This rearrangement joins TRBV6-2 or TRBV6-3 to TRBJ2-7; D is possibly TRBD1 or TRBD2 (5 bases each). The V gene's germline CDR1 is MNHEY and CDR2 SVGEGT. V was trimmed by 5 bases and J by 2 bases, leaving 25 bases between them. The CDR3 covers 18 residues. The CDR3 bases are TGTGCCAGCAGTCCGCGAAGGAAATCCGGGACGGCCACCTACGAGCAGTACTTC. Its protein is CASSPRRKSGTATYEQYF.

Of note for this clonotype: A read error likely explains this, since a far larger clone differs by one base. Here the CDR3 DNA reads TGTGCCAGCAGCAGACAGGGCTACGAGCAGTACTTC. Amino acids: CASSRQGYEQYF. The gene calls are TRBV6-5 and TRBJ2-7; 7 nucleotides align to TRBD1. Per germline, CDR1 MNHEY and CDR2 SVGAGI. CDR3 length: 12 residues. Trimming removed 6 bases from V and 3 bases from J; junction bases left unmatched: 2.

On this clonotype: A far bigger clonotype differs at one base, so this is likely a read error. The chain recombines TRBV5-6 with TRBJ2-1; tentative D call: TRBD1 (6 bases). The germline V and J ends were trimmed by 4 bases and 13 bases, with 21 bases remaining between them. The germline CDR1 and CDR2 sequences are SGHDT and YYEEEE. The CDR3 covers 14 residues. The CDR3 DNA reads as TGTGCCAGCAGCCCTCGGGACACCCAAGAGACCCAGTTCTTC. Its protein is CASSPRDTQETQFF.

This clonotype has at least ten counts. The CDR3: CASSPGTSGIADTQYF. The CDR3 DNA is TGTGCCAGCAGCCCGGGGACTAGCGGGATAGCAGATACGCAGTATTTT. The chain couples TRBV4-2 to TRBJ2-3; 13 bases are shared with TRBD2. V gave up 4 bases and J gave up 4 bases; unmatched junction bases: 5. From germline, CDR1 is LGHNA and CDR2 YNFKEQ. The CDR3 sequence is 16 residues long.

The rearrangement joins TRBV5-6 to TRBJ2-3; tentatively, D is TRBD1 (6 bases). Trimming cost V 4 bases and J 3 bases, with 15 bases left between them. This CDR3 contains 15 residues. Germline-derived CDR1 and CDR2 are SGHDT and YYEEEE. CDR3 region: CASSGVGAPTDTQYF. CDR3 coding DNA: TGTGCCAGCAGCGGCGTGGGGGCGCCTACAGATACGCAGTATTTT.

This clonotype has at least ten counts. The CDR3 sequence: CATSRDQGDGSPLHF. CDR3 bases: TGTGCCACCAGCAGAGATCAAGGGGATGGATCACCCCTCCACTTT. The rearrangement uses TRBV15 and TRBJ1-6; a possible D gene is TRBD1 (5 bases). Deletions cut 0 bases from V and 10 bases from J, with 13 bases between. Germline-derived CDR1 and CDR2 are LNHNV and YYDKDF (reference sequence). There are 15 residues in the CDR3.

This chain connects TRBV6-2 or TRBV6-3 to TRBJ2-2, with a possible D match to TRBD2 (7 bases). Per the germline V gene, CDR1 is MNHEY and CDR2 is SVGEGT. This CDR3 contains 14 residues. Trimming pared 9 bases from V and 2 bases from J, leaving 13 bases between. CDR3 DNA sequence: TGTGCCAGTAGGGGGAGGGGAAACACCGGGGAGCTGTTTTTT. Amino acids: CASRGRGNTGELFF.

This clonotype occurred many times. This chain joins TRBV18 and TRBJ2-1; no clear D. Deletions cut 2 bases from V and 8 bases from J, with 7 bases between. The CDR3 consists of 12 residues. CDR1 is KGHSH, CDR2 LQKENI, per germline. Here the CDR3 reads CASSPLGDEQFF. CDR3 bases: TGTGCCAGCTCACCATTGGGCGATGAGCAGTTCTTC.

The rearrangement links TRBV12-3 or TRBV12-4 to TRBJ2-6, with D uncertain. V lost 5 bases and J lost 0, with 5 bases in between. The CDR3 spans 14 residues. The CDR3 DNA reads TGTGCCAGCAGTGCCCTCTCTGGGGCCAACGTCCTGACTTTC. It specifies CASSALSGANVLTF.

This clonotype was seen at least ten times. The chain employs TRBV6-1 and TRBJ2-7, with TRBD1 matching 7 bases. The CDR3 covers 13 residues. Germline V CDR1 and CDR2: MNHNS, SASEGT. Trimming took 4 bases from V and 4 from J; bases not matched to a gene: 4. The CDR3 loop reads CASSARDRYEQYF. In DNA form, the CDR3 reads TGTGCCAGCAGTGCCCGGGACAGATACGAGCAGTACTTC.

This clonotype is a singleton in its sample. This sequence is one base from a far larger clone and is likely a read error. This chain links TRBV7-8 with TRBJ2-1; 7 bases are a match to TRBD2. Germline CDR1 SGHVS, CDR2 FQNEAQ. The length of the CDR3 is 17 residues. The ends lost 8 bases at V and 10 bases at J; junction bases unmatched: 23. CDR3 in amino acids: CASGGGSFKRANYEQFF. The CDR3, as DNA: TGTGCCAGCGGGGGGGGGTCCTTTAAGCGGGCCAATTACGAGCAGTTCTTC.

The chain couples TRBV20-1 to TRBJ2-1; possibly TRBD2 for D (5 bases). Between the trimmed V and J ends, which lost 4 bases and 7 bases, there was a span of 11 bases. The CDR3 has 12 amino acids. The germline CDR1 and CDR2 sequences are DFQATT and SNEGSKA (reference sequence). The CDR3 DNA follows: TGCAGTGCTACGGAGGTGCGTAATGAGCAGTTCTTC. This encodes CSATEVRNEQFF.

This clonotype has ten or more counts. This rearrangement joins TRBV5-6 to TRBJ2-7; TRBD1 matches at 9 bases. This CDR3 has 14 residues. V lost 4 bases, J lost 3 bases, and 5 bases stayed unmatched. Germline V CDR1 and CDR2: SGHDT, YYEEEE. The CDR3 DNA reads TGTGCCAGCAGCCCGGACAGGGGTTTCTACGAGCAGTACTTC. It yields the protein CASSPDRGFYEQYF.

The chain employs TRBV5-6 and TRBJ1-2; D possibly corresponds to TRBD1 (6 bases). Germline assignment: CDR1 SGHDT and CDR2 YYEEEE. With 3 bases removed from V and 8 bases from J, the gap between germline ends came to 11 bases. This CDR3 comprises 12 residues. DNA of the CDR3: TGTGCCAGCAGCTCCCAGGGGAGCGGCTACACCTTC. This encodes CASSSQGSGYTF.

This clonotype was counted ten times or more. The CDR3 is CASRGPLLEQYF. The CDR3 DNA reads as TGCGCGTCGCGGGGGCCCCTTCTCGAGCAGTACTTC. V usage is TRBV10-2 and J usage is TRBJ2-7, with D possibly being TRBD2 (7 bases). Germline V gene sequence: CDR1 WSHSY, CDR2 SAAADI. The CDR3 has 12 amino acids.